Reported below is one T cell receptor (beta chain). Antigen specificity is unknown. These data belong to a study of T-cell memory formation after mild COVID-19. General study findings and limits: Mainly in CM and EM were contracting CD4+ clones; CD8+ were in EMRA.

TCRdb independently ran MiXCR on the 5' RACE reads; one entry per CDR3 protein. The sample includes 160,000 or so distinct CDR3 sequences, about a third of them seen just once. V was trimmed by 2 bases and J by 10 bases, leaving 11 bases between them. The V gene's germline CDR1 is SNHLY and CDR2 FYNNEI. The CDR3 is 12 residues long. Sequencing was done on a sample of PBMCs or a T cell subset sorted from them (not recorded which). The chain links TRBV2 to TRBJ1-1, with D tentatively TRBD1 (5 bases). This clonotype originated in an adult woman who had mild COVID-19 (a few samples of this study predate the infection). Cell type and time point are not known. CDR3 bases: TGTGCCAGCAGTGAAACGGGGCAGGGAGCTTTCTTT. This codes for CASSETGQGAFF.